This T cell receptor (beta chain) came from a study of cytomegalovirus exposure and HLA in healthy donors. Germline CDR1 SQVTM, CDR2 ANQGSEA. Trimming took 8 bases from V and 4 from J; bases not matched to a gene: 6. This CDR3 has 15 amino acids. Notes on the study in general: Analyses of presence and absence presupposed an approximately uniform sequencing depth across donors. The study designated 150 or so TCR beta chains cytomegalovirus-associated. Sequencing likely caused a cluster of highly shared sequence variants.

As for this clone: Its specificity is unknown.

The primer mix had 60 Vbeta and 13 Jbeta primers. Authors' data handling: Later, 80 million or so unique TCR beta chains were counted in an analysis, and roughly 11 million of them were shared. Data came from immunoSEQ multiplex PCR; TCRdb stores just in-frame clones and leaves some out. The V and J calls and clone size are taken from that table; D and trimming were inferred from the DNA. This table holds roughly 100,000 clones, 75% to 80% found once. This chain connects TRBV29-1 to TRBJ2-1; 15 nucleotides line up with TRBD2. The sequence was collected from a male donor in good health and CMV-seropositive. Sequencing used PBMCs. CDR3 sequence (DNA): TGCAGCCTGGGACTAGCGGGAGGTGGGTACAATGAGCAGTTCTTC. Its protein is CSLGLAGGGYNEQFF.